Listed below are T cell receptor beta chains from one sample, sequenced in a study of graft-versus-host responses after intestinal transplantation. Antigens of these TCRs are unknown. Clones were read by immunoSEQ multiplex PCR, and TCRdb kept only the in-frame ones, dropping some. Of 75,000 to 100,000 clones in the sample, 90% to 95% were seen once. The specimen was unstimulated CD4+ T cells sorted from spleen or lymph node cells, collected before transplant. Receptors originate from a human donor who was the organ donor for an intestinal transplant. Each CDR3 is given with its conserved first and last residue. The D gene is left open where the match is weak. Not all rows give a size; the values are once, few, many and, for expanded clones, a class.

V gene	J gene	D gene	clone size	CDR3 protein	CDR3 DNA
TRBV4-2	TRBJ1-6	TRBD1	-	CASSQDRAGGSYNSPLHF	TGTGCCAGCAGCCAAGATCGCGCAGGGGGCTCCTATAATTCACCCCTCCACTTT
TRBV7-9	TRBJ2-1	-	-	CASSTFHGGGYNEQFF	TGTGCCAGCAGCACCTTCCACGGGGGAGGCTACAATGAGCAGTTCTTC
TRBV27	TRBJ2-7	TRBD2	-	CASSARGAGGRMHEQYF	TGTGCCAGCAGTGCTCGTGGAGCGGGGGGGCGGATGCACGAGCAGTACTTC
TRBV10-3	TRBJ2-7	TRBD1	-	CAISDRDSKYEQYF	TGTGCCATCAGTGATAGGGACAGCAAGTACGAGCAGTACTTC
TRBV19	TRBJ2-2	TRBD2	-	CASRLGAGGFRTGELFF	TGTGCCAGTAGGCTTGGAGCGGGGGGCTTTCGGACCGGGGAGCTGTTTTTT
TRBV6-4	TRBJ2-3	TRBD2	-	CASRDLAGSTDTQYF	TGTGCCAGCAGAGACCTAGCGGGGAGCACAGATACGCAGTATTTT
TRBV7-2	TRBJ1-1	-	-	CASSLGIQTEAFF	TGTGCCAGCAGCTTAGGTATACAGACTGAAGCTTTCTTT
TRBV28	TRBJ1-6	TRBD1	-	CASSSGTGGLYIGSPLHF	TGTGCCAGCAGTTCCGGGACAGGGGGACTCTATATTGGTTCACCCCTCCACTTT
TRBV19	TRBJ2-3	TRBD2	-	CASKGQRGGTSTDTQYF	TGTGCCAGTAAGGGCCAGCGGGGGGGAACTAGCACAGATACGCAGTATTTT
TRBV2	TRBJ2-3	TRBD2	-	CASSEGLAPSDTQYF	TGTGCCAGCAGTGAGGGACTAGCCCCCTCGGATACGCAGTATTTT
TRBV5-4	TRBJ1-1	-	-	CASSSPDSLGTEAFF	TGTGCCAGCAGCTCGCCGGACAGTCTGGGCACTGAAGCTTTCTTT
TRBV30	TRBJ1-3	-	-	CAWSRRLGSGNTIYF	TGTGCCTGGAGCCGAAGACTCGGCTCTGGAAACACCATATATTTT
TRBV12-5	TRBJ2-1	TRBD1	-	CASGLGQGPDEQFF	TGTGCTAGTGGTTTGGGACAGGGGCCGGATGAGCAGTTCTTC
TRBV4-2	TRBJ1-3	-	-	CASSQDGAFRGARGNTIYF	TGTGCCAGCAGCCAAGATGGGGCTTTTCGGGGGGCAAGAGGAAACACCATATATTTT
TRBV7-3	TRBJ2-7	-	-	CASSLAGVKGAYEQYF	TGTGCCAGCAGCTTAGCGGGAGTTAAGGGGGCCTACGAGCAGTACTTC
TRBV6-5	TRBJ1-2	-	-	CASSYAGGYGGYTF	TGTGCCAGCAGTTACGCGGGGGGGTACGGTGGCTACACCTTC
TRBV7-3	TRBJ2-7	TRBD1	-	CASSLTAGTGYYEQYF	TGTGCCAGCAGCTTAACCGCCGGGACAGGGTACTACGAGCAGTACTTC
TRBV7-3	TRBJ2-5	TRBD2	-	CASSAGVQETQYF	TGTGCCAGCAGCGCGGGGGTTCAAGAGACCCAGTACTTC
TRBV7-3	TRBJ2-6	-	-	CASSLLPLALSSGANVLTF	TGTGCCAGCAGCTTACTGCCACTAGCCCTAAGCTCTGGGGCCAACGTCCTGACTTTC
TRBV7-2	TRBJ1-4	-	-	CASSLFGGEELFF	TGTGCCAGCAGCTTATTCGGCGGGGAAGAACTGTTTTTT
TRBV14	TRBJ2-7	TRBD1	-	CASSLDRGIYEQYF	TGTGCCAGCAGCCTGGACAGGGGAATATACGAGCAGTACTTC
TRBV14	TRBJ1-1	-	-	CASSQVIGFTEAFF	TGTGCCAGCAGCCAGGTAATCGGGTTCACTGAAGCTTTCTTT
TRBV30	TRBJ1-4	-	-	CAWTGRNEKLFF	TGTGCCTGGACAGGGCGGAATGAAAAACTGTTTTTT
TRBV4-1	TRBJ1-5	-	-	CASSQGPRQPQHF	TGCGCCAGCAGCCAGGGTCCTAGGCAGCCCCAGCATTTT
TRBV18	TRBJ1-1	-	-	CASSRQNTEAFF	TGTGCCAGCTCACGACAGAACACTGAAGCTTTCTTT
TRBV25-1	TRBJ2-7	-	-	CASSETIPPYEQYF	TGTGCCAGCAGTGAGACTATCCCACCCTACGAGCAGTACTTC
TRBV7-3	TRBJ2-1	TRBD1	-	CASSLTQGDVRNEQFF	TGTGCCAGCAGCTTAACCCAGGGGGACGTCCGTAATGAGCAGTTCTTC
TRBV6-5	TRBJ2-1	TRBD2	-	CASRPFLAGDEQFF	TGTGCCAGCAGACCCTTCCTAGCGGGGGATGAGCAGTTCTTC
TRBV4-2	TRBJ2-7	TRBD2	-	CASSQDVGTSGESSYEQYF	TGTGCCAGCAGCCAAGATGTTGGAACTAGCGGGGAGAGCTCCTACGAGCAGTACTTC
TRBV5-1	TRBJ2-3	-	-	CASSSGLGTDTQYF	TGCGCCAGCAGCTCGGGACTCGGCACAGATACGCAGTATTTT
TRBV5-5	TRBJ1-5	-	-	CASSPSPVQPQHF	TGTGCCAGCAGCCCTAGCCCTGTTCAGCCCCAGCATTTT
TRBV2	TRBJ2-1	TRBD1	-	CASSPRTGSDNEQFF	TGTGCCAGCAGCCCTAGGACAGGGAGCGACAATGAGCAGTTCTTC
TRBV7-2	TRBJ2-5	TRBD2	-	CASRQTGTRAGETQYF	TGTGCCAGCAGACAAACCGGGACTAGAGCAGGAGAGACCCAGTACTTC
TRBV9	TRBJ1-4	TRBD1	-	CASSVRDRVNEKLFF	TGTGCCAGCAGCGTCCGGGACAGAGTTAATGAAAAACTGTTTTTT
TRBV19	TRBJ1-4	-	-	CASSKGQTTNEKLFF	TGTGCCAGTAGTAAAGGACAGACAACTAATGAAAAACTGTTTTTT
TRBV4-1	TRBJ2-7	TRBD1	-	CASSQTGTGTYEQYF	TGCGCCAGCAGCCAAACCGGGACAGGGACCTACGAGCAGTACTTC
TRBV4-3	TRBJ1-1	-	-	CASSHGVQSKAFF	TGCGCCAGCAGCCACGGGGTCCAGTCCAAAGCTTTCTTT
TRBV15	TRBJ1-4	-	-	CATSRRRGTTNEKLFF	TGTGCCACCAGCAGGCGCAGGGGTACAACTAATGAAAAACTGTTTTTT
TRBV6-5	TRBJ1-5	-	-	CASRWGGADQPQHF	TGTGCCAGCCGATGGGGGGGGGCCGATCAGCCCCAGCATTTT
TRBV18	TRBJ1-2	-	-	CASSQGRSYGYTF	TGTGCCAGCTCCCAGGGAAGGTCCTATGGCTACACCTTC
TRBV4-1	TRBJ1-1	-	-	CASSRVQGRAFF	TGCGCCAGCAGCCGGGTACAGGGACGAGCTTTCTTT
TRBV5-1	TRBJ1-3	-	few	CASSLAGVGNTIYF	TGCGCCAGCAGCTTGGCGGGGGTGGGAAACACCATATATTTT
TRBV7-3	TRBJ1-2	-	-	CASSLRGDVNYGYTF	TGTGCCAGCAGCTTAAGGGGCGACGTTAACTATGGCTACACCTTC
TRBV4-3	TRBJ2-1	TRBD2	-	CASSAIAGGPNEQFF	TGCGCCAGCAGTGCTATAGCGGGGGGGCCCAATGAGCAGTTCTTC
TRBV10-3	TRBJ1-5	TRBD1	few	CAITRDRGQPQHF	TGTGCCATCACTCGGGACAGGGGTCAGCCCCAGCATTTT
TRBV11-1	TRBJ2-5	TRBD2	-	CASSRGEAGGPLRDETQYF	TGTGCCAGCAGCCGCGGCGAAGCGGGGGGGCCGCTTAGGGATGAGACCCAGTACTTC
TRBV5-4	TRBJ2-1	-	-	CASSLLANEQFF	TGTGCCAGCAGCTTGTTAGCGAATGAGCAGTTCTTC